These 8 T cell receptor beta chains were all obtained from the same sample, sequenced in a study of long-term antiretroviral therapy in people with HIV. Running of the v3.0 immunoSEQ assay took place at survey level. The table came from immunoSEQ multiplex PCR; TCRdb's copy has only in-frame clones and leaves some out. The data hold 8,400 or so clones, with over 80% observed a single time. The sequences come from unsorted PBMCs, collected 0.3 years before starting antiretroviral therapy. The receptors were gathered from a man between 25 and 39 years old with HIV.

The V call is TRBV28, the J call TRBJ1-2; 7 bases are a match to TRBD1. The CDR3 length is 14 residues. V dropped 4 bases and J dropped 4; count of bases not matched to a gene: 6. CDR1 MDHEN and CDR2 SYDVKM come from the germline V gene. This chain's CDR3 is CASSSRGTSYGYTF. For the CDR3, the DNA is TGTGCCAGCAGTTCCAGGGGGACGAGCTATGGCTACACCTTC.

The DNA of the CDR3 is TGTGCCAGCAGTTATTCTAGCGGGAGGACCGGGGAGCTGTTTTTT. Its translation: CASSYSSGRTGELFF. This rearrangement joins TRBV6-5 to TRBJ2-2; TRBD2 agrees at 11 bases. Losses at the gene ends were 3 bases for V and 5 bases for J; bases not matched to a gene: 2. This CDR3 spans 15 amino acids. CDR1 MNHEY and CDR2 SVGAGI come from the germline V gene.

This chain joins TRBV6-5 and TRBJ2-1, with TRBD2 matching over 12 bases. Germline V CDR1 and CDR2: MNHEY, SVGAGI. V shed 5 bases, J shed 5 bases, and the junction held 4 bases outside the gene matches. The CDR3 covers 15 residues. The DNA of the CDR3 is TGTGCCAGCAGTCTAGGACTAGCGGGGCACAATGAGCAGTTCTTC. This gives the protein CASSLGLAGHNEQFF.

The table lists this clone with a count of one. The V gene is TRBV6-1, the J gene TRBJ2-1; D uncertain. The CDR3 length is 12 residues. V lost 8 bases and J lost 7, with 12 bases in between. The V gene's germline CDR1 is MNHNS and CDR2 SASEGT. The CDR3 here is CASGYLVNEQFF. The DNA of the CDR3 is TGTGCCAGCGGCTATCTCGTTAATGAGCAGTTCTTC.

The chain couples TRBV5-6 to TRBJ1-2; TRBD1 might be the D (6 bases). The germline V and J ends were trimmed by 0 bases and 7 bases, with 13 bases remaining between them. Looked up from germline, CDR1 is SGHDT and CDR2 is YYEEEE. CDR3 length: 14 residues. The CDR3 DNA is TGTGCCAGCAGCTTGGCCTGGGGGCAGGTTGGCTACACCTTC. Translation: CASSLAWGQVGYTF.

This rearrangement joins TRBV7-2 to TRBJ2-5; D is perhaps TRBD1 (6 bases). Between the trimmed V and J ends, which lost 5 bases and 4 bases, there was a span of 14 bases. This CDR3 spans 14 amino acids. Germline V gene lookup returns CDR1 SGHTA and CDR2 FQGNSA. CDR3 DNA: TGTGCCAGCAGCGGGGACGACAGGCCAGAGACCCAGTACTTC. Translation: CASSGDDRPETQYF.

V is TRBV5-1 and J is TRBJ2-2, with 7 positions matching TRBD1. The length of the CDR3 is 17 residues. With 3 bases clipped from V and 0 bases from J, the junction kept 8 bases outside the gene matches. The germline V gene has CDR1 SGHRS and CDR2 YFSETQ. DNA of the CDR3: TGCGCCAGCAGCTATTTGCCCGGGACAGCGAACACCGGGGAGCTGTTTTTT. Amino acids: CASSYLPGTANTGELFF.

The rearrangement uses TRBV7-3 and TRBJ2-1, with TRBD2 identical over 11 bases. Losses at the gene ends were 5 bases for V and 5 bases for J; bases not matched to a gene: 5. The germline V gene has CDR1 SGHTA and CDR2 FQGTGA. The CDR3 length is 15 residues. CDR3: CASSMTSGANNEQFF. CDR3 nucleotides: TGTGCCAGCAGCATGACTAGCGGGGCGAACAATGAGCAGTTCTTC.